The sequence of this T cell receptor (beta chain) was determined in a study of T cells after yellow fever vaccination. Study background: Each low-cell-number fraction was prepared by means of SMART-Seq v4 Ultra Low Input.

TCRdb re-derived calls from the 5' RACE reads in MiXCR, one entry per CDR3 protein. The sample lists 200,000 to 250,000 distinct CDR3 sequences; about 7% were seen once. This clonotype was detected only a few times. Its antigen is still unknown. The junction differs from germline at one of its ends, possibly a read error. The CDR3 contains 16 residues. Germline V gene sequence: CDR1 DFQATT, CDR2 SNEGSKA (reference sequence). The study's findings and limits: Subsequent booster samples again held most clones from primary vaccination (more than 95% CD4, nearly 90% CD8).

The source is a man aged 25 to 40 who received the YFV17D yellow fever vaccine. Sequencing used CD4+ T cells sorted from PBMCs, obtained 15 days after the yellow fever booster vaccination. This chain connects TRBV20-1 to TRBJ2-2; 8 nucleotides align to TRBD2. This CDR3 reads CCARDAGGAGTGELFF. CDR3 DNA: TGCTGTGCTAGAGATGCGGGGGGCGCGGGCACCGGGGAGCTGTTTTTT.